The 26 T cell receptor beta chains reported below all come from one sample, sequenced in a study of T cell responses to AZD1222 COVID-19 vaccine. Method: immunoSEQ multiplex PCR; TCRdb's copy keeps in-frame clones and lacks some. The sample holds fewer than 150,000 clones, 70% to 90% seen once. Here the sequenced sample was peripheral blood, taken on day 0 of AZD1222 vaccination. These receptors were taken from an adult in good health.

V gene TRBV7-9 combines with J gene TRBJ2-5, with TRBD2 identical over 8 bases. Germline V gene data show CDR1 as SEHNR and CDR2 as FQNEAQ (reference sequence). There are 15 residues in the CDR3. The trim removed 1 base at V and 5 bases at J, leaving 6 bases unmatched. CDR3 DNA: TGTGCCAGCAGCTTAGGTCTAGCGGGCCGGGAGACCCAGTACTTC. Its protein is CASSLGLAGRETQYF.

The CDR3 DNA reads as TGTGCCAGCAGCCAAGGGGACAGGCTGGGGGCCCAGTACTTC. Protein product: CASSQGDRLGAQYF. The gene calls are TRBV3-1 (or the pseudogene TRBV3-2) and TRBJ2-5; TRBD1 matches at 8 bases. The CDR3 has 14 residues. Losses at the gene ends were 1 base for V and 9 bases for J; bases not matched to a gene: 7. The germline CDR1 and CDR2 sequences are LGHDT and YNNKEL (reference sequence).

The chain is built from TRBV2 and TRBJ2-3, with D perhaps matching TRBD2 (6 bases). Germline CDR1 SNHLY, CDR2 FYNNEI. V was clipped by 4 bases and J by 5 bases, with 13 bases between them. The length of the CDR3 is 14 residues. The CDR3 loop reads CASSVGGAGDTQYF. CDR3 coding DNA: TGTGCCAGCAGTGTGGGCGGGGCTGGAGATACGCAGTATTTT. Variable domain in full (rest from reference TRBV2 and TRBJ2-3): EPEVTQTPSHQVTQMGQEVILRCVPISNHLYFYWYRQILGQKVEFLVSFYNNEISEKSEIFDDQFSVERPDGSNFTLKIRSTKLEDSAMYFCASSVGGAGDTQYFGPGTRLTVL.

V is TRBV7-2 and J is TRBJ2-7; a possible D gene is TRBD1 (6 bases). The CDR3 covers 15 residues. CDR1 is SGHTA and CDR2 is FQGNSA in the germline V gene. Trimming left V 4 bases short and J 0 bases short, with 13 bases between. The CDR3 loop is CASSSRQGSSYEQYF. In nucleotides, the CDR3 is TGTGCCAGCAGCTCCCGGCAGGGGAGCTCCTACGAGCAGTACTTC.

The CDR3 nucleotides are TGTGCCAGCAGCTTGTCTTGGGGGCCGTTTAACACAGATACGCAGTATTTT. It is translated as CASSLSWGPFNTDTQYF. The rearrangement links TRBV5-6 to TRBJ2-3; a weak D match, TRBD1 (6 bases). Trimming pared 1 base from V and 2 bases from J, leaving 17 bases between. Germline loops: CDR1 SGHDT, CDR2 YYEEEE. The CDR3 runs to 17 residues.

This clone was counted many times. The rearrangement uses TRBV28 and TRBJ2-7; D uncertain. The CDR3 is made up of 12 amino acids. V lost 2 bases, J lost 5 bases, and 7 bases lay in between. Germline CDR1 reads MDHEN; CDR2 reads SYDVKM. The DNA of the CDR3 is TGTGCCAGCAGTTTAATGAGCGACGAGCAGTACTTC. It encodes CASSLMSDEQYF.

The V call is TRBV15, the J call TRBJ1-2; 10 bases line up with TRBD1. There are 16 residues in the CDR3. CDR1 and CDR2 from the germline V gene are LNHNV and YYDKDF (reference sequence). The ends lost 2 bases at V and 6 bases at J; junction bases unmatched: 9. This CDR3 reads CATSRSPGQGTDGYTF. The CDR3, as DNA: TGTGCCACCAGCAGATCACCGGGACAGGGGACGGATGGCTACACCTTC.

V gene TRBV7-6 combines with J gene TRBJ2-3, with 7 bases identical to TRBD2. The germline gives CDR1 SGHVS, CDR2 FNYEAQ. The CDR3 covers 14 residues. V shed 2 bases, J shed 6 bases, and the junction held 5 bases outside the gene matches. Here the CDR3 reads CASSLQAGTDTQYF. The CDR3 coding sequence is TGTGCCAGCAGCTTACAAGCGGGGACGGATACGCAGTATTTT.

The V gene is TRBV7-9, the J gene TRBJ1-2; TRBD1 might be the D (6 bases). Germline loops: CDR1 SEHNR, CDR2 FQNEAQ (reference sequence). V lost 5 bases and J 4 bases, leaving 11 bases between the germline ends. This CDR3 has 13 amino acids. The DNA of the CDR3 is TGTGCCAGCAGCCAGACGGGGGCCTATGGCTACACCTTC. It specifies CASSQTGAYGYTF.

The V gene is TRBV5-4, the J gene TRBJ1-1; D gene unclear. Germline V gives CDR1 SGHNT, CDR2 YYREEE (reference sequence). This CDR3 has 14 residues. Between the trimmed V and J ends, which lost 4 bases and 0 bases, there was a span of 10 bases. CDR3 amino acids: CASSRLLLNTEAFF. CDR3 bases: TGTGCCAGCAGCCGACTCTTACTGAACACTGAAGCTTTCTTT.

Note on this clone: At one end, the junction sequence differs from germline, possibly due to a read error. The V and J genes are TRBV7-9 and TRBJ1-6, with a tentative D call TRBD1 (6 bases). CDR1 and CDR2 (germline): SEHNR, FQNEAQ (reference sequence). The CDR3 length is 16 residues. The CDR3 sequence is CASSPGVGAYSSPLHF. The CDR3 DNA follows: TGTGCCAGCAGCCCCGGGGTGGGGGCTTATAGTTCACCCCTCCACTTT.

This clone occurred a few times. CDR3 DNA sequence: TGTGCCAGCACCAGTAACATGGCAGGGACCTACGAGCAGTACTTC. Translation: CASTSNMAGTYEQYF. The chain joins TRBV6-6 to TRBJ2-7; weak D call: TRBD1 (5 bases). The CDR3 is 15 residues long. The germline CDR1 and CDR2 sequences are MNHNY and SVGAGI (reference sequence). V lost 7 bases and J 2 bases, leaving 18 bases between the germline ends.

In this sample, this clone turned up many times. The chain uses TRBV20-1 and TRBJ1-6; 8 bases align to TRBD1. The germline CDR1 and CDR2 sequences are DFQATT and SNEGSKA (reference sequence). The CDR3 loop spans 17 amino acids. The junction had 13 bases not matched to a gene; V was cut back by 3 bases and J by 6 bases. The CDR3 DNA follows: TGCAGTGCTAGTGTTCCCGAACAGGGGGGAGTTAATTCACCCCTCCACTTT. It specifies CSASVPEQGGVNSPLHF.

This sequence joins TRBV9 and TRBJ2-7; TRBD2 is a possible D gene (6 bases). This CDR3 comprises 17 residues. The germline V gene encodes CDR1 SGDLS and CDR2 YYNGEE. Between the trimmed V and J ends, which lost 4 bases and 0 bases, there was a span of 20 bases. The CDR3 sequence: CASSPHQGLAGSYEQYF. As DNA, the CDR3 is TGTGCCAGCAGCCCACACCAGGGACTCGCCGGCTCCTACGAGCAGTACTTC.

This chain uses TRBV7-6 with TRBJ1-5, with a possible D match to TRBD1 (6 bases). Germline loops: CDR1 SGHVS, CDR2 FNYEAQ. This CDR3 region has 15 residues. V lost 1 base and J 6 bases, leaving 13 bases between the germline ends. CDR3 loop: CASSLGGGSSQPQHF. CDR3 nucleotide sequence: TGTGCCAGCAGCTTAGGGGGGGGCTCGAGTCAGCCCCAGCATTTT.

The chain couples TRBV19 to TRBJ2-3, with a weak D call TRBD2 (5 bases). The CDR3 runs to 14 residues. Germline V gene sequence: CDR1 LNHDA, CDR2 SQIVND (reference sequence). V shed 3 bases and J shed 2 bases, with 9 bases lying between them. The CDR3 DNA reads as TGTGCCAGTAGTATTGGTAGCGACACAGATACGCAGTATTTT. It yields the protein CASSIGSDTDTQYF.

The gene calls are TRBV4-3 and TRBJ2-2; D might be TRBD2 (6 bases). Germline values: CDR1 LGHNA, CDR2 YSLEER. The CDR3 runs 16 residues. Trimming took 0 bases from V and 6 from J, leaving 14 bases between them. The chain's CDR3 is CASSQDSGGRAGELFF. In DNA, the CDR3 is TGCGCCAGCAGCCAAGATTCCGGGGGAAGGGCCGGGGAGCTGTTTTTT.

The chain is built from TRBV18 and TRBJ1-2, with unresolved D. CDR1 KGHSH and CDR2 LQKENI come from the germline V gene. This CDR3 has 11 amino acids. V was clipped by 5 bases and J by 8 bases, with 9 bases between them. The CDR3 is CASSSLQGYTF. The CDR3 DNA sequence: TGTGCCAGCTCAAGCCTCCAAGGCTACACCTTC.

This chain joins TRBV7-7 and TRBJ2-5; 8 bases line up with TRBD2. With 0 bases clipped from V and 5 bases from J, the junction kept 5 bases outside the gene matches. The CDR3 sequence is 15 residues long. Germline assignment: CDR1 SSHAT and CDR2 FNYEAQ (reference sequence). Here the CDR3 reads CASSLALAGWETQYF. CDR3 in DNA: TGTGCCAGCAGCTTAGCGCTAGCGGGTTGGGAGACCCAGTACTTC.

The rearrangement links TRBV2 to TRBJ2-1; no firm D call. CDR1 and CDR2 from the germline V gene are SNHLY and FYNNEI. Trimming took 4 bases from V and 4 from J, leaving 8 bases between them. The CDR3 totals 13 residues. CDR3 DNA sequence: TGTGCCAGCAGTGGTCCAGCGTACAATGAGCAGTTCTTC. It translates to CASSGPAYNEQFF.

This clone was detected a few times. This chain joins TRBV6-1 and TRBJ1-6, with D perhaps matching TRBD1 (6 bases). The germline gives CDR1 MNHNS, CDR2 SASEGT. The ends were cut back, 2 bases at V and 8 bases at J, with 16 bases in the middle. The CDR3 loop spans 16 amino acids. In nucleotides, the CDR3 is TGTGCCAGCAGTGAACTACAGGGTGTTGGGGATTCACCCCTCCACTTT. Protein sequence: CASSELQGVGDSPLHF.

This clone was seen a single time. The chain recombines TRBV12-3 or TRBV12-4 with TRBJ2-3; D remains unclear. The length of the CDR3 is 11 residues. Between the trimmed V and J ends, which lost 3 bases and 4 bases, there was a span of 2 bases. The CDR3 DNA is TGTGCCAGCAGTTTCTCAGATACGCAGTATTTT. Translation gives CASSFSDTQYF.

The chain couples TRBV19 to TRBJ2-1; 12 positions match TRBD2. V was clipped by 5 bases and J by 3 bases; unmatched bases: 2. The CDR3 totals 15 residues. Germline V gene data show CDR1 as LNHDA and CDR2 as SQIVND (reference sequence). DNA for the CDR3: TGTGCCAGTAGTCAACTAGCGGGGGGCTACAATGAGCAGTTCTTC. Amino acid sequence: CASSQLAGGYNEQFF.

The chain combines TRBV18 with TRBJ1-3, with D possibly being TRBD1 (6 bases). Between the trimmed V and J ends, which lost 3 bases and 3 bases, there was a span of 18 bases. The length of the CDR3 is 17 residues. Germline CDR1 and CDR2: KGHSH and LQKENI. The CDR3 DNA follows: TGTGCCAGCTCACCTTTATTGCAGGGGCTTAGTGGAAACACCATATATTTT. It translates to CASSPLLQGLSGNTIYF.

In this sample, this clone turned up once. The chain links TRBV5-1 to TRBJ2-5; TRBD2 might be the D (6 bases). The CDR3 is 16 residues long. V lost 0 bases to trimming and J lost 2 bases, with 14 bases between them. Germline V CDR1 and CDR2: SGHRS, YFSETQ. CDR3 coding DNA: TGCGCCAGCAGCTTGGCCATTGGGACTGGACAAGAGACCCAGTACTTC. Protein product: CASSLAIGTGQETQYF.

This clone was seen just once. The chain carries TRBV3-1 (or the pseudogene TRBV3-2) and TRBJ2-1; a weak D match, TRBD2 (6 bases). Trimming stripped 5 bases from V and 4 bases from J, with 12 bases between. The V gene's germline CDR1 is LGHDT and CDR2 YNNKEL (reference sequence). CDR3 size: 14 residues. The CDR3 loop is CASSSRDSYNEQFF. CDR3 nucleotide sequence: TGTGCCAGCAGCAGCCGGGACTCTTACAATGAGCAGTTCTTC.